The table lists the clone carrying this TCR beta chain with many counts. The antigen is undetermined. CDR1 SNHLY and CDR2 FYNNEI come from the germline V gene. V was cut by 5 bases and J by 8 bases, with 19 bases left in between. The CDR3 sequence is 15 residues long. The source material, RNA transcripts, was used to amplify TCR beta CDR3 regions. TCR CDR3 underwent first-round RT-PCR with the HTBI primer set. MiXCR was run by TCRdb on the multiplex PCR reads, yielding one entry per CDR3 protein. Found here are over 250,000 distinct CDR3 sequences, roughly 15% of them singletons; the top ten hold roughly 35%. This sample stems from a study of T cells in Graves' hyperthyroidism and ophthalmopathy. Findings and limits, study-wide: Among thyroid clonotypes expanded above 0.001, most also appeared in blood.

This rearrangement joins TRBV2 to TRBJ2-1, with a tentative D call TRBD2 (6 bases). Sequenced sample: blood. The sequence derives from a woman between 40 and 50 years old with Graves' ophthalmopathy. CDR3 in amino acids: CASSLFGGPRDEQFF. In nucleotides, the CDR3 is TGTGCCAGCAGTCTATTCGGAGGGCCTCGGGATGAGCAGTTCTTC.